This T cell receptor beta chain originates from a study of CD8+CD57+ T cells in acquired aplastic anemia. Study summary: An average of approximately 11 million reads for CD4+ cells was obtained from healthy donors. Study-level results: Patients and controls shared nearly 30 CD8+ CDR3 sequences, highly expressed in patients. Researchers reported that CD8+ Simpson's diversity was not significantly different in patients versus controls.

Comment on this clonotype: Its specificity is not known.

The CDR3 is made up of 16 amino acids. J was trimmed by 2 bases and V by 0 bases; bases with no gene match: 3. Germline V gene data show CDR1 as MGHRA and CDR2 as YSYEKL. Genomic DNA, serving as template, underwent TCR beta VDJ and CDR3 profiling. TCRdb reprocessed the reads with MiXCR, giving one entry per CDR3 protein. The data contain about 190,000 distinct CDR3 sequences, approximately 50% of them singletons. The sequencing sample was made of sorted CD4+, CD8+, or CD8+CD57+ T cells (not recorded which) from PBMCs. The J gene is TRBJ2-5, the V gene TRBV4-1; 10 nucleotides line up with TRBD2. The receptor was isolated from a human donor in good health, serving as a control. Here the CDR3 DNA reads TGCGCCAGCAGCCAAGAAGGACTAGCGGCACAAGAGACCCAGTACTTC. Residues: CASSQEGLAAQETQYF.